This TCR beta chain derives from a study of blood T cells in healthy people across ages. Only one count was recorded for this clonotype. A J-beta primer mix and a sample-barcoded 5' primer were used in a second PCR of roughly 6 to 11 cycles. TCRdb reprocessed the 5' RACE reads with MiXCR, giving one entry per CDR3 protein. The top ten hold approximately 10% of the sample, which has around 1.5 million distinct CDR3 sequences, 30% to 35% seen once. Germline CDR1 reads SGHDT; CDR2 reads YYEEEE. V was pared by 4 bases and J by 15 bases, with 23 bases between. The CDR3 loop spans 14 amino acids. The TCR was taken from a woman in her thirties in good health. Specimen: blood. The rearrangement joins TRBV5-6 to TRBJ2-1; TRBD2 is a possible D gene (5 bases). The CDR3 here is CASSPGLAQDLRFF. CDR3 sequence (DNA): TGTGCCAGCAGCCCGGGGTTGGCCCAGGACCTTCGGTTCTTC.